This entry describes one T cell receptor beta chain. Produced via immunoSEQ multiplex PCR; TCRdb's table is partial and in-frame only. This repertoire shows fewer than 400,000 clones, 88% found once; its top ten account for under 6%. Those enrolled, adults aged 18 to 89 years, came from fewer than 25 US areas. This sample is part of a study of blood T cell repertoires in COVID-19. Looking at the study overall: Nucleic acid was either cDNA or gDNA, and it came from T cells, B-cell-depleted T cells, or PBMCs.

The CDR3 is 16 amino acids. Trimming stripped 3 bases from V and 1 base from J, with 16 bases between. In germline, CDR1 is SGHNT, CDR2 YYREEE (reference sequence). Input material: PBMCs or T cells enriched from blood (not recorded which). This TCR came from a man aged 30-40 years who had recovered from COVID-19. The chain recombines TRBV5-4 with TRBJ1-1; D is possibly TRBD1 (5 bases). The CDR3: CASSSRLGERNTEAFF. The CDR3 nucleotides are TGTGCCAGCAGCTCGAGATTAGGGGAAAGGAACACTGAAGCTTTCTTT. Together with reference TRBV5-4 and TRBJ1-1, the CDR3 gives the full variable domain: ETGVTQSPTHLIKTRGQQVTLRCSSQSGHNTVSWYQQALGQGPQFIFQYYREEENGRGNFPPRFSGLQFPNYSSELNVNALELDDSALYLCASSSRLGERNTEAFFGQGTRLTVV.